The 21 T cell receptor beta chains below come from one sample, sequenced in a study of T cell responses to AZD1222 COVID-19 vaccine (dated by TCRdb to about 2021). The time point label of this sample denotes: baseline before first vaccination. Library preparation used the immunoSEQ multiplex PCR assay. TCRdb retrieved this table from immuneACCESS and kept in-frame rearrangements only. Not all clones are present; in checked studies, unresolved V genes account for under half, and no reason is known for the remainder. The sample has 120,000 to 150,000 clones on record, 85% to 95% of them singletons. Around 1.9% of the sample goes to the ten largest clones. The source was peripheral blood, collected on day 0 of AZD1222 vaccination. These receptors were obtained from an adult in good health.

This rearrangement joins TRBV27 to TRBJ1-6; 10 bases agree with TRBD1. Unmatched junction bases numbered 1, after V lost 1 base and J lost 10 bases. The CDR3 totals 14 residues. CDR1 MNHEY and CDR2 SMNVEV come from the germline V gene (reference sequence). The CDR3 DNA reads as TGTGCCAGCAGTTTATGGGGACAGGGGTCACCCCTCCACTTT. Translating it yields CASSLWGQGSPLHF.

CDR3 nucleotides: TGCGCCAGCAGCTTGACAGGGAACGGCTACGAGCAGTACTTC. This codes for CASSLTGNGYEQYF. The chain recombines TRBV5-1 with TRBJ2-7; the D gene is possibly TRBD1 (6 bases). Germline CDR1 reads SGHRS; CDR2 reads YFSETQ. The CDR3 totals 14 residues. Deletions cut 1 base from V and 3 bases from J, with 11 bases between.

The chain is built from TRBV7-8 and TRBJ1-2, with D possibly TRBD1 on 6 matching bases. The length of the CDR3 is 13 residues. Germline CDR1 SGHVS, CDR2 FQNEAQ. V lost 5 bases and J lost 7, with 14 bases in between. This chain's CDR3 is CASSTQGSVGYTF. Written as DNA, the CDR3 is TGTGCCAGCAGCACACAGGGTTCGGTTGGCTACACCTTC.

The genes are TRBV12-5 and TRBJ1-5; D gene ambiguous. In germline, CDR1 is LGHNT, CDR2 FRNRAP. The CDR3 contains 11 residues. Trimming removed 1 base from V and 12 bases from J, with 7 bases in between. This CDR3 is CASGLGSYQHF. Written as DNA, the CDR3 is TGTGCTAGTGGTTTGGGCAGCTACCAGCATTTT.

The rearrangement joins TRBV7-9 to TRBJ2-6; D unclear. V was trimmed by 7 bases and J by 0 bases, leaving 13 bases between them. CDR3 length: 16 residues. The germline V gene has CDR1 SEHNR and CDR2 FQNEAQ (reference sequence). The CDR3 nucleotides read TGTGCCAGCACCCCTGGGCTTAGCTCTGGGGCCAACGTCCTGACTTTC. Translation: CASTPGLSSGANVLTF.

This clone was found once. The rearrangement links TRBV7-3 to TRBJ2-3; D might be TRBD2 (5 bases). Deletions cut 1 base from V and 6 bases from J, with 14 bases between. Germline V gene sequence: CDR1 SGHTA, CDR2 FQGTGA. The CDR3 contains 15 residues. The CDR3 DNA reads TGTGCCAGCAGCTTAATGGGTCAGCCGGGGGATACGCAGTATTTT. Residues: CASSLMGQPGDTQYF.

The CDR3 sequence: CASSKAEGLETQYF. The CDR3, as DNA: TGTGCCAGCAGCAAAGCTGAGGGACTGGAGACCCAGTACTTC. This chain connects TRBV21-1 to TRBJ2-5; the table assigns TRBD2, which was not confirmed against the DNA. TRBV21-1 has pseudogene status. CDR3 size: 14 residues.

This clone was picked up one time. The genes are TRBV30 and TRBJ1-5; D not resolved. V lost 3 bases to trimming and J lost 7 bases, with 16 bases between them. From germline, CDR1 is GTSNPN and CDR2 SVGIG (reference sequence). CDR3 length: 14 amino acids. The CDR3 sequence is CAWRGRQVYQPQHF. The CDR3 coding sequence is TGTGCCTGGAGAGGCAGGCAGGTATACCAGCCCCAGCATTTT.

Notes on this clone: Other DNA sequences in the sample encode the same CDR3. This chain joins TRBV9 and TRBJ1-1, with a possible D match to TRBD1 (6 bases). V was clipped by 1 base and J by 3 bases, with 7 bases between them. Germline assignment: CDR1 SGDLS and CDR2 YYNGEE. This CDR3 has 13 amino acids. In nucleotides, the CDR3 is TGTGCCAGCAGCGTAAGGGGGGACACTGAAGCTTTCTTT. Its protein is CASSVRGDTEAFF.

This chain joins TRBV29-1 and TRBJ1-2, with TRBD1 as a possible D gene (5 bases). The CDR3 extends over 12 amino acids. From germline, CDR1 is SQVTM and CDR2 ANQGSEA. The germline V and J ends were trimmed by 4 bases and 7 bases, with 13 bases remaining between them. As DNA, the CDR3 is TGCAGCGTTGTAGAAGGGGCTGTTGGCTACACCTTC. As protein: CSVVEGAVGYTF. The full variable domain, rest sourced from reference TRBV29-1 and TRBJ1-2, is SAVISQKPSRDICQRGTSLTIQCQVDSQVTMMFWYRQQPGQSLTLIATANQGSEATYESGFVIDKFPISRPNLTFSTLTVSNMSPEDSSIYLCSVVEGAVGYTFGSGTRLTVV.

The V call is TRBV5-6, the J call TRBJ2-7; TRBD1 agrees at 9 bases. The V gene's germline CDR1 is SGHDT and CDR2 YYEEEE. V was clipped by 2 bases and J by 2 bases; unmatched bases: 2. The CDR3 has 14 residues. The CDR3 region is CASSFGTGTYEQYF. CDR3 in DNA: TGTGCCAGCAGCTTCGGGACAGGGACCTACGAGCAGTACTTC.

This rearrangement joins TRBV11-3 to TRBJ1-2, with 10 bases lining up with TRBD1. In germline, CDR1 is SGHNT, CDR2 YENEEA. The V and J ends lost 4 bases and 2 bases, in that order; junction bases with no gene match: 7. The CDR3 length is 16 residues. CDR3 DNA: TGTGCCAGCAGCTCTAAGGGGACAGGGGAGAACTATGGCTACACCTTC. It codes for CASSSKGTGENYGYTF. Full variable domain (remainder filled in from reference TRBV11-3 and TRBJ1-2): EAGVVQSPRYKIIEKKQPVAFWCNPISGHNTLYWYLQNLGQGPELLIRYENEEAVDDSQLPKDRFSAERLKGVDSTLKIQPAELGDSAVYLCASSSKGTGENYGYTFGSGTRLTVV.

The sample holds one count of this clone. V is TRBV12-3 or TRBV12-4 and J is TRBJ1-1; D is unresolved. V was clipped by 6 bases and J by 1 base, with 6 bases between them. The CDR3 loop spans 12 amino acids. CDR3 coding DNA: TGTGCCAGCAGAACGAAGAACACTGAAGCTTTCTTT. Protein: CASRTKNTEAFF.

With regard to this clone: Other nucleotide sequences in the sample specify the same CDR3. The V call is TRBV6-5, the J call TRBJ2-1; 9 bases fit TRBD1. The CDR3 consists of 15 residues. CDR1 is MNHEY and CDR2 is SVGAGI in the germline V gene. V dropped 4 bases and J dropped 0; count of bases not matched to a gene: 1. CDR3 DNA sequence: TGTGCCAGCAGTTTGACAGGGGGCTCCTACAATGAGCAGTTCTTC. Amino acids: CASSLTGGSYNEQFF.

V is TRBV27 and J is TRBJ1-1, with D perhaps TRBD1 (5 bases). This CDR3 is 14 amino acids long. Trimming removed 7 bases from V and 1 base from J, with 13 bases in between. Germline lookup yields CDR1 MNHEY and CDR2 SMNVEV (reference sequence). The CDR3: CASTPQGRNTEAFF. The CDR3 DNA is TGTGCCAGCACGCCCCAGGGTCGGAACACTGAAGCTTTCTTT.

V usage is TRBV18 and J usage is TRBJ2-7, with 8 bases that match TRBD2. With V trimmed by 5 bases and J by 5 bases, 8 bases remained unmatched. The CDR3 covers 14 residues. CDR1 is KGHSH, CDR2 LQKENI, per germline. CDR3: CASSDGAGVDEQYF. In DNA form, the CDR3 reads TGTGCCAGCTCAGACGGAGCGGGAGTAGACGAGCAGTACTTC.

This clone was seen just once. The CDR3 DNA is TGTGCCAGCAGCTTCGACTCAGGGTACCTCAGCTCCTACAATGAGCAGTTCTTC. Amino acid sequence: CASSFDSGYLSSYNEQFF. The rearrangement links TRBV5-5 to TRBJ2-1, with D maybe TRBD1 (5 bases). Germline V gives CDR1 SGHKS, CDR2 YYEKEE (reference sequence). The CDR3 has 18 residues. V lost 2 bases and J 0 bases, leaving 18 bases between the germline ends.

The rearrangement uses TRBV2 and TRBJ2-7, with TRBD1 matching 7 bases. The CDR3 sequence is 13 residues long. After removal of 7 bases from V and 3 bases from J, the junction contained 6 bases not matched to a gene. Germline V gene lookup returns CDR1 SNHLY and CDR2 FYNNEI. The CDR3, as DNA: TGTGCCAGCAACCAGGGACAGAACTACGAGCAGTACTTC. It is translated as CASNQGQNYEQYF.

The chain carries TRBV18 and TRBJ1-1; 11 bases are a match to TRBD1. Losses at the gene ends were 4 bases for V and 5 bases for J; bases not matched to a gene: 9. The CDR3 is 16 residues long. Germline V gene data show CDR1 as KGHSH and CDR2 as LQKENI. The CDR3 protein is CASSQNTGTGGTEAFF. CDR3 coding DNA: TGTGCCAGCTCACAAAATACCGGGACAGGGGGTACTGAAGCTTTCTTT.

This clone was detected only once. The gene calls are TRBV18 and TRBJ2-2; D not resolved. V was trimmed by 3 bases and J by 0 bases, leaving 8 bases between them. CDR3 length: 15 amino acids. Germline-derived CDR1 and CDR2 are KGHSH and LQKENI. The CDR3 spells CASSPQEPNTGELFF. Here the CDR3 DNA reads TGTGCCAGCTCACCTCAGGAGCCGAACACCGGGGAGCTGTTTTTT.

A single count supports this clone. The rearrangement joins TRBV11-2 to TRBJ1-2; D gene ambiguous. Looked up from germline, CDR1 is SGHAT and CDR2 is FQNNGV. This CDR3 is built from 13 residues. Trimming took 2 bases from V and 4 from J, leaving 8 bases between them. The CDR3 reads CASSLTPPYGYTF. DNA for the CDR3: TGTGCCAGCAGCTTAACTCCTCCCTATGGCTACACCTTC.